This T cell receptor beta chain was captured in a study of T cells in Graves' hyperthyroidism and ophthalmopathy. Germline-derived CDR1 and CDR2 are MNHNS and SASEGT. Unmatched junction bases numbered 11, after V lost 5 bases and J lost 15 bases. CDR3 length: 14 residues. General study results and limits: The authors' 13 V-J model separated ophthalmopathy from stable hyperthyroidism. Most thyroid clonotypes with frequency above 0.001 were detected in blood.

Concerning this clonotype: Its antigen is not known.

There were TCR beta CDR3 regions amplified from RNA transcripts. The TCR CDR3 was amplified in a first-round RT-PCR using the HTBI primer set. TCRdb recomputed calls from the multiplex PCR reads with MiXCR, one row per CDR3 protein. The sample has a few hundred thousand distinct CDR3 sequences; around a sixth are singletons. Stable Graves' hyperthyroidism denoted no ophthalmopathy progression over 18 months. In making diagnoses, clinical symptoms, serum thyroxine and TRAb, thyroid ultrasound and orbital computed tomography were all used. The rearrangement joins TRBV6-1 to TRBJ2-4, with 12 bases identical to TRBD2. The clonotype comes from a woman aged 25-40 years with Graves' hyperthyroidism. The sequenced sample was blood. CDR3 sequence: CASSPHRGLAGPYF. The CDR3 DNA reads as TGTGCCAGCAGTCCCCATAGGGGACTAGCGGGTCCGTACTTC.